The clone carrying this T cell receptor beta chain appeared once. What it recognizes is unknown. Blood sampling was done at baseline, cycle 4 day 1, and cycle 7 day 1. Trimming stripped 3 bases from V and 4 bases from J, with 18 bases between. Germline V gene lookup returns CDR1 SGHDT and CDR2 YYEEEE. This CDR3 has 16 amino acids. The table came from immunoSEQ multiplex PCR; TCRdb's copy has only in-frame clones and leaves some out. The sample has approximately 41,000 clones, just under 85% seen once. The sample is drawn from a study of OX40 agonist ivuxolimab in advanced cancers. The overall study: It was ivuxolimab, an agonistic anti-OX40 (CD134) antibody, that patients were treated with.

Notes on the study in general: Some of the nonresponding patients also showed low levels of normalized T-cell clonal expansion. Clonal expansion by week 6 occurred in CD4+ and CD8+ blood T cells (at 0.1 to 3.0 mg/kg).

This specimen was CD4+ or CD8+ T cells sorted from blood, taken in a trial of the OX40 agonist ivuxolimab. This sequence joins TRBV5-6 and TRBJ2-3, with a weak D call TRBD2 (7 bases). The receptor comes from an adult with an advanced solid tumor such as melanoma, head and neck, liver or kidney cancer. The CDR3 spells CASSSLVGGPADTQYF. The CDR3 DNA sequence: TGTGCCAGCAGCTCCCTGGTGGGGGGGCCCGCAGATACGCAGTATTTT.